This is a list of T cell receptor beta chains from one sample in a study of CD8+ T cells in alopecia areata. The table came from immunoSEQ multiplex PCR; TCRdb's copy has only in-frame clones and leaves some out. The table lists 150,000 to 200,000 clones, roughly two thirds of them singletons, with about 0.94% in the top ten. Material: CD4+ T cells sorted from blood, obtained at week 4, from a patient treated with tofacitinib. The receptors shown here come from a human donor with alopecia areata. The CDR3 runs from the conserved cysteine through the conserved F or W. A D gene is named only where the DNA matches it firmly. The listing skips clone size in some rows; elsewhere it reads once, few, many or a size class.

d_call: NA
clone_size: few
j_call: TRBJ2-5
v_call: TRBV4-2
cdr3_aa: CASSQEGGEETQYF
cdr3_nt: TGTGCCAGCAGCCAAGAGGGCGGGGAAGAGACCCAGTACTTC

d_call: NA
clone_size: NA
j_call: TRBJ2-7
v_call: TRBV30
cdr3_aa: CAWTGAYEQYF
cdr3_nt: TGTGCCTGGACAGGGGCATACGAGCAGTACTTC

d_call: TRBD1
clone_size: NA
j_call: TRBJ2-7
v_call: TRBV15
cdr3_aa: CATSPYRDRGGRNEQYF
cdr3_nt: TGTGCCACCAGCCCCTACCGGGACAGGGGGGGAAGGAACGAGCAGTACTTC

d_call: NA
clone_size: NA
j_call: TRBJ1-6
v_call: TRBV4-1
cdr3_aa: CASSQDLGARAYSPLHF
cdr3_nt: TGCGCCAGCAGCCAAGATCTTGGGGCCAGGGCTTATTCACCCCTCCACTTT

d_call: TRBD1
clone_size: NA
j_call: TRBJ1-2
v_call: TRBV7-2
cdr3_aa: CASSYGTANYGYTF
cdr3_nt: TGTGCCAGCAGCTACGGGACAGCCAACTATGGCTACACCTTC

d_call: NA
clone_size: NA
j_call: TRBJ2-7
v_call: TRBV11-2
cdr3_aa: CASSPLGTVLSYEQYF
cdr3_nt: TGTGCCAGCAGCCCTCTTGGGACGGTACTTTCCTACGAGCAGTACTTC

d_call: NA
clone_size: NA
j_call: TRBJ2-5
v_call: TRBV29-1
cdr3_aa: CSVVTSPRETQYF
cdr3_nt: TGCAGCGTTGTCACTTCTCCCAGGGAGACCCAGTACTTC

d_call: NA
clone_size: once
j_call: TRBJ2-7
v_call: TRBV5-1
cdr3_aa: CASRYGLASYEQYF
cdr3_nt: TGCGCCAGCAGATACGGTTTGGCCTCCTACGAGCAGTACTTC

d_call: NA
clone_size: NA
j_call: TRBJ2-1
v_call: TRBV29-1
cdr3_aa: CSVQRATYNEQFF
cdr3_nt: TGCAGCGTACAAAGGGCTACCTACAATGAGCAGTTCTTC

d_call: NA
clone_size: NA
j_call: TRBJ2-4
v_call: TRBV30
cdr3_aa: CAWSTLVNIQYF
cdr3_nt: TGTGCCTGGAGTACCCTAGTAAACATTCAGTACTTC

d_call: TRBD1
clone_size: NA
j_call: TRBJ2-6
v_call: TRBV14
cdr3_aa: CASSQLDRADNVLTF
cdr3_nt: TGTGCCAGCAGCCAACTAGACAGGGCTGACAACGTCCTGACTTTC

d_call: NA
clone_size: NA
j_call: TRBJ2-5
v_call: TRBV13
cdr3_aa: CASSPPGIRSMKTQYF
cdr3_nt: TGTGCCAGCAGCCCCCCTGGCATAAGGTCGATGAAGACCCAGTACTTC

d_call: TRBD1
clone_size: NA
j_call: TRBJ1-6
v_call: TRBV14
cdr3_aa: CASSHLMRGLDSPLHF
cdr3_nt: TGTGCCAGCAGCCACCTTATGAGGGGGCTCGATTCACCCCTCCACTTT